The next 25 T cell receptor beta chains were all read from a single sample in a study of T-cell reconstitution after alpha-beta-depleted transplantation in children. A library of TCRbeta sequences, prepared with unique molecular identifiers, was generated. TCRdb recomputed calls from the PCR reads with MiXCR, one row per CDR3 protein. The table has some 200,000 distinct CDR3 sequences, roughly 6.8% seen once; the top ten hold more than 2.5%. Material: PBMCs from the stem cell graft donor, obtained from the stem cell graft. The origin of the receptors is a human donor who donated a stem cell graft to a child with Wiskott-Aldrich syndrome.

The sample holds many counts of this clonotype. V and J are TRBV12-3 or TRBV12-4 and TRBJ2-5, with 8 bases fitting TRBD1. V shed 7 bases, J shed 5 bases, and the junction held 9 bases outside the gene matches. The CDR3 has 14 residues. In nucleotides, the CDR3 is TGTGCCAGCACCCCTGACAGGGGTCGTGAGACCCAGTACTTC. Translation: CASTPDRGRETQYF.

This clonotype was seen ten or more times. V and J are TRBV7-2 and TRBJ2-3, with 9 positions matching TRBD2. V dropped 5 bases and J dropped 6; count of bases not matched to a gene: 15. Germline CDR1 is SGHTA and CDR2 is FQGNSA. This CDR3 has 17 amino acids. Here the CDR3 DNA reads TGTGCCAGCAGCCCCGGTGGTAGCGGGGGAGGTCATGATACGCAGTATTTT. It translates to CASSPGGSGGGHDTQYF. The full variable domain, completed using reference TRBV7-2 and TRBJ2-3, is GAGVSQSPSNKVTEKGKDVELRCDPISGHTALYWYRQSLGQGLEFLIYFQGNSAPDKSGLPSDRFSAERTGGSVSTLTIQRTQQEDSAVYLCASSPGGSGGGHDTQYFGPGTRLTVL.

This clonotype has at least ten counts. J is TRBJ2-3 and V is TRBV6-1; perhaps TRBD1 as D (6 bases). Germline V gene lookup returns CDR1 MNHNS and CDR2 SASEGT. V was shortened by 6 bases and J by 0 bases, with 19 bases between the two germline ends. The CDR3 consists of 17 residues. CDR3 nucleotides: TGTGCCAGCAGGAGGATGCAGGGGACCTCTAGCACAGATACGCAGTATTTT. Its protein is CASRRMQGTSSTDTQYF.

The gene calls are TRBV2 and TRBJ2-3, with D uncertain. The CDR3 has 15 residues. V was pared by 4 bases and J by 0 bases, with 11 bases between. Germline CDR1 reads SNHLY; CDR2 reads FYNNEI. The CDR3 spells CASSVLEYSTDTQYF. CDR3 in DNA: TGTGCCAGCAGTGTTTTGGAATATAGCACAGATACGCAGTATTTT.

This clonotype was seen many times. The rearrangement links TRBV20-1 to TRBJ2-2; 12 positions match TRBD2. The CDR3 sequence is 14 residues long. CDR1 is DFQATT and CDR2 is SNEGSKA in the germline V gene (reference sequence). V lost 3 bases and J lost 4; bases outside the gene matches: 0. CDR3 bases: TGCAGTGCTAGGACTAGCGGGAGCACCGGGGAGCTGTTTTTT. Encoded protein: CSARTSGSTGELFF.

This clonotype has ten or more counts. The chain recombines TRBV24-1 with TRBJ2-1; TRBD2 matches 15 bases. CDR3 length: 20 residues. Germline CDR1 and CDR2: KGHDR and SFDVKD. Germline trimming cut 5 bases from V and 5 bases from J; bases unmatched to any gene: 15. CDR3 in amino acids: CATSGRTSGRAVRKDNEQFF. CDR3 coding DNA: TGTGCCACCAGTGGCCGGACTAGCGGGAGGGCCGTTCGTAAAGACAATGAGCAGTTCTTC.

This clonotype was picked up many times. The V gene is TRBV12-3 or TRBV12-4, the J gene TRBJ2-7, with TRBD2 identical over 11 bases. The trim removed 0 bases at V and 2 bases at J, leaving 15 bases unmatched. The CDR3 extends over 20 amino acids. The CDR3 is CASSLAIMTSGKSITYEQYF. The DNA of the CDR3 is TGTGCCAGCAGTTTAGCGATAATGACTAGCGGGAAGTCGATCACCTACGAGCAGTACTTC.

This clonotype showed up many times. This chain links TRBV3-1 with TRBJ2-5; 7 bases fit TRBD2. Trimming removed 4 bases from V and 5 bases from J; junction bases left unmatched: 7. Germline V gene data show CDR1 as LGHDT and CDR2 as YNNKEL (reference sequence). The CDR3 length is 14 residues. CDR3 sequence: CASSLRLARETQYF. For the CDR3, the DNA is TGTGCCAGCAGCCTACGACTAGCCCGGGAGACCCAGTACTTC.

This clonotype was recorded many times. V is TRBV6-1 and J is TRBJ2-5, with 10 nucleotides matching TRBD2. Germline V CDR1 and CDR2: MNHNS, SASEGT. The J segment lost 3 bases and the V segment lost 6 bases, leaving 10 bases of the junction unmatched. The CDR3 runs 16 residues. Here the CDR3 reads CASRVRTSGEEETQYF. The CDR3 nucleotides are TGTGCCAGCAGAGTTAGGACTAGCGGAGAAGAAGAGACCCAGTACTTC.

This clonotype has ten or more counts. The genes are TRBV10-3 and TRBJ1-2; D is unclear. V was cut by 3 bases and J by 0 bases, with 17 bases left in between. Germline V gene data show CDR1 as ENHRY and CDR2 as SYGVKD. The CDR3 spans 17 residues. CDR3 residues: CAISDRSGPLANYGYTF. CDR3 coding DNA: TGTGCCATCAGTGATAGGTCAGGTCCTCTGGCTAACTATGGCTACACCTTC.

In this sample, this clonotype turned up many times. The V and J genes are TRBV20-1 and TRBJ2-7, with D hard to call. This CDR3 is 13 amino acids long. Per germline, CDR1 DFQATT and CDR2 SNEGSKA (reference sequence). V gave up 5 bases and J gave up 0 bases, with 11 bases separating them. The CDR3: CSAGKGYSYEQYF. The CDR3, as DNA: TGCAGTGCTGGAAAGGGTTACTCCTACGAGCAGTACTTC.

This clonotype has ten or more counts. This chain links TRBV3-1 with TRBJ2-5; D possibly uses TRBD1 or TRBD2 (5 bases each). V shed 3 bases and J shed 5 bases, with 13 bases lying between them. This CDR3 is 14 amino acids long. Per germline, CDR1 LGHDT and CDR2 YNNKEL (reference sequence). CDR3 protein: CASSQDWGQETQYF. The CDR3 DNA follows: TGTGCCAGCAGCCAGGACTGGGGCCAGGAGACCCAGTACTTC.

This clonotype turned up a few times. The V gene is TRBV7-6, the J gene TRBJ1-1, with 8 nucleotides matching TRBD1. The ends lost 6 bases at V and 1 base at J; junction bases unmatched: 13. The CDR3 length is 17 residues. Germline lookup yields CDR1 SGHVS and CDR2 FNYEAQ. The CDR3 nucleotides are TGTGCCAGCAGTCGGGCAGGGGGCGATTGGAGGAACACTGAAGCTTTCTTT. This translates into CASSRAGGDWRNTEAFF.

The table lists this clonotype with many counts. The chain links TRBV5-1 to TRBJ2-3, with TRBD2 as a possible D gene (5 bases). Germline V gene data show CDR1 as SGHRS and CDR2 as YFSETQ. The length of the CDR3 is 14 residues. V lost 4 bases and J lost 3, with 12 bases in between. CDR3 amino acids: CASSRFRRTDTQYF. The DNA of the CDR3 is TGCGCCAGCAGCAGATTTCGGAGGACAGATACGCAGTATTTT. Complete variable domain (other parts from reference TRBV5-1 and TRBJ2-3): KAGVTQTPRYLIKTRGQQVTLSCSPISGHRSVSWYQQTPGQGLQFLFEYFSETQRNKGNFPGRFSGRQFSNSRSEMNVSTLELGDSALYLCASSRFRRTDTQYFGPGTRLTVL.

This clonotype was observed at least ten times. This chain joins TRBV7-9 and TRBJ2-1; no clear D. Germline CDR1 is SEHNR and CDR2 is FQNEAQ (reference sequence). The CDR3 consists of 13 residues. V lost 5 bases, J lost 15 bases, and 20 bases lay in between. DNA of the CDR3: TGTGCCAGCAGCCCCACCGAGTCTGGACGATCGTTCTTC. It encodes CASSPTESGRSFF.

In this sample, this clonotype turned up many times. CDR3 bases: TGCAGTGCTAGATTGACAGGGGGACGGAACACTGAAGCTTTCTTT. This encodes CSARLTGGRNTEAFF. The chain employs TRBV20-1 and TRBJ1-1; TRBD1 agrees at 9 bases. J gave up 1 base and V 2 bases, and 5 bases lay outside the gene matches. Germline V gene lookup returns CDR1 DFQATT and CDR2 SNEGSKA (reference sequence). The CDR3 length is 15 residues.

The V and J genes are TRBV12-3 or TRBV12-4 and TRBJ2-7; D perhaps matches TRBD1 (5 bases). The CDR3 consists of 15 residues. Trimming removed 6 bases from V and 5 bases from J, with 20 bases in between. The CDR3 loop reads CASRASVGAGHEQYF. CDR3 DNA sequence: TGTGCCAGCAGGGCCTCCGTTGGGGCTGGCCACGAGCAGTACTTC.

This clonotype was counted at least ten times. This chain uses TRBV29-1 with TRBJ2-7; 9 bases are shared with TRBD1. The CDR3 sequence is 13 residues long. With 6 bases clipped from V and 7 bases from J, the junction kept 10 bases outside the gene matches. CDR1 SQVTM and CDR2 ANQGSEA come from the germline V gene. CDR3 sequence (DNA): TGCAGCGTGACAGGGGGGGGGATCCGGGAGCAGTACTTC. Residues: CSVTGGGIREQYF.

This clonotype came up many times. V gene TRBV30 combines with J gene TRBJ2-3; D possibly corresponds to TRBD1 (6 bases). Germline CDR1 and CDR2: GTSNPN and SVGIG (reference sequence). The length of the CDR3 is 14 residues. Trimming took off 4 bases at V and 2 bases at J, with 13 bases between the two ends. This chain's CDR3 is CAWKHRASTDTQYF. CDR3 in DNA: TGTGCCTGGAAACACAGGGCCTCCACAGATACGCAGTATTTT.

The chain links TRBV24-1 to TRBJ2-5; tentatively, D is TRBD1 (5 bases). Germline CDR1 and CDR2: KGHDR and SFDVKD. The CDR3 has 13 residues. V gave up 5 bases and J gave up 2 bases, with 8 bases separating them. The chain's CDR3 is CATSGTGQETQYF. CDR3 DNA: TGTGCCACCAGTGGCACAGGACAAGAGACCCAGTACTTC.

This clonotype was detected a few times. The chain is built from TRBV20-1 and TRBJ1-2; D is unclear. The CDR3 is 15 amino acids. Per the germline V gene, CDR1 is DFQATT and CDR2 is SNEGSKA (reference sequence). V dropped 0 bases and J dropped 0 bases, with 11 bases sitting between them. This CDR3 is CSARDIGESNYGYTF. The CDR3 nucleotides are TGCAGTGCTAGAGATATAGGAGAATCTAACTATGGCTACACCTTC.

Ten or more counts support this clonotype. The genes are TRBV20-1 and TRBJ2-1; no clear D gene. Germline assignment: CDR1 DFQATT and CDR2 SNEGSKA (reference sequence). The CDR3 has 11 amino acids. Trimming left V 3 bases short and J 9 bases short, with 9 bases between. Written as DNA, the CDR3 is TGCAGTGCTAGCGGTTACCTTGAGCAGTTCTTC. It codes for CSASGYLEQFF.

CDR3 sequence reads: CASNLARGGRTDTQYF. CDR3 in DNA: TGCGCCAGCAACCTCGCCAGAGGGGGTCGCACAGATACGCAGTATTTT. The chain is built from TRBV5-1 and TRBJ2-3; D might be TRBD1 (6 bases). This CDR3 contains 16 residues. CDR1 and CDR2 (germline): SGHRS, YFSETQ. V lost 6 bases and J 1 base, leaving 18 bases between the germline ends.

This clonotype has at least ten counts. The chain is built from TRBV5-6 and TRBJ2-1; D is perhaps TRBD2 (6 bases). The CDR3 spans 15 residues. Trimming cost V 4 bases and J 5 bases, with 16 bases left between them. Germline CDR1 reads SGHDT; CDR2 reads YYEEEE. The CDR3 reads CASSLGLEPNNEQFF. DNA for the CDR3: TGTGCCAGCAGCCTGGGACTCGAACCGAACAATGAGCAGTTCTTC.

This clonotype appeared many times. The chain has TRBV27 and TRBJ2-5; D perhaps matches TRBD2 (5 bases). The CDR3 sequence is 17 residues long. V dropped 5 bases and J dropped 2 bases, with 21 bases sitting between them. Germline-derived CDR1 and CDR2 are MNHEY and SMNVEV (reference sequence). Written as DNA, the CDR3 is TGTGCCAGCAGTAGACACAAGTCGGCGGACTTGCAAGAGACCCAGTACTTC. This translates into CASSRHKSADLQETQYF.